These 27 T cell receptor beta chains came from one sample sequenced in a study of T cells in localized non-small cell lung cancer. The protocol was immunoSEQ multiplex PCR, while the TCRdb copy is restricted to in-frame clones and leaves out a portion. The sample shows 70,000 to 95,000 clones, roughly 93% of them seen only once. This material consisted of PBMCs, taken before any cancer treatment. These TCRs come from a woman aged 40-69 years with stage II squamous cell lung carcinoma.

The chain's CDR3 is CASSPRTGLANYGYTF. The CDR3, as DNA: TGCGCCAGCAGCCCTCGGACGGGACTCGCTAACTATGGCTACACCTTC. V is TRBV5-1 and J is TRBJ1-2; tentative D call: TRBD1 (5 bases). Trimming removed 4 bases at V and 0 bases at J, with 16 bases between. This CDR3 spans 16 amino acids. Germline V gives CDR1 SGHRS, CDR2 YFSETQ.

In its sample, this clone was seen once. The chain recombines TRBV19 with TRBJ1-1; D is undetermined. Germline V lookup: CDR1 LNHDA, CDR2 SQIVND (reference sequence). The CDR3 covers 14 residues. V lost 7 bases and J 2 bases, leaving 14 bases between the germline ends. The CDR3 nucleotides read TGTGCCAGTATGGGCAGAGCCTTAAACACTGAAGCTTTCTTT. Its translation is CASMGRALNTEAFF.

Here the CDR3 reads CASSPDYQETQYF. CDR3 nucleotide sequence: TGTGCCAGCAGCCCTGACTACCAAGAGACCCAGTACTTC. The chain carries TRBV27 and TRBJ2-5, with D hard to call. Trimming removed 6 bases from V and 0 bases from J, with 8 bases in between. The CDR3 runs to 13 residues. Germline V CDR1 and CDR2: MNHEY, SMNVEV (reference sequence).

This rearrangement joins TRBV6-1 to TRBJ1-1; the match to TRBD1 covers 8 bases. The V and J ends lost 4 bases and 9 bases, in that order; junction bases with no gene match: 7. The length of the CDR3 is 13 residues. Germline V gives CDR1 MNHNS, CDR2 SASEGT. The CDR3 sequence is CASSVTGTGQAFF. The CDR3 DNA sequence: TGTGCCAGCAGTGTAACCGGGACAGGACAAGCTTTCTTT.

This clone was counted once. The chain combines TRBV18 with TRBJ1-1; a weak D match, TRBD1 (6 bases). Germline loops: CDR1 KGHSH, CDR2 LQKENI. V was shortened by 1 base and J by 3 bases, with 12 bases between the two germline ends. The length of the CDR3 is 15 residues. The CDR3 sequence: CASSPRAGADTEAFF. The CDR3, as DNA: TGTGCCAGCTCACCACGGGCGGGGGCGGACACTGAAGCTTTCTTT.

This sequence joins TRBV18 and TRBJ1-1; 8 nucleotides line up with TRBD1. The CDR3 is 14 amino acids. J was trimmed by 6 bases and V by 4 bases; bases with no gene match: 7. Germline assignment: CDR1 KGHSH and CDR2 LQKENI. CDR3 in amino acids: CASSQIRGLAEAFF. The CDR3 DNA is TGTGCCAGCTCACAGATCAGGGGGCTGGCTGAAGCTTTCTTT.

This clone was counted only a few times. V gene TRBV5-1 combines with J gene TRBJ1-6; 10 bases are shared with TRBD1. V gave up 4 bases and J gave up 7 bases; unmatched junction bases: 14. CDR3 length equals 18 residues. Per the germline V gene, CDR1 is SGHRS and CDR2 is YFSETQ. For the CDR3, the DNA is TGCGCCAGCAGCCCACTCCCCAGCTCGGGACAGGGGAATTCACCCCTCCACTTT. This gives the protein CASSPLPSSGQGNSPLHF.

This clone was counted between two and nine times. The chain combines TRBV30 with TRBJ2-2; 15 bases agree with TRBD2. V gave up 0 bases and J gave up 5 bases; unmatched junction bases: 1. The germline gives CDR1 GTSNPN, CDR2 SVGIG (reference sequence). CDR3 size: 16 residues. The CDR3 DNA reads as TGTGCCTGGAGTGTGGGGACTAGCGGGGGGACCGGGGAGCTGTTTTTT. As protein: CAWSVGTSGGTGELFF.

The CDR3 nucleotides read TGTGCCAGCTCCGCGGATAACACAGATACGCAGTATTTT. Amino acids: CASSADNTDTQYF. The chain has TRBV19 and TRBJ2-3; no definite D call. V dropped 9 bases and J dropped 2 bases, with 12 bases sitting between them. The V gene's germline CDR1 is LNHDA and CDR2 SQIVND (reference sequence). This CDR3 contains 13 residues.

The rearrangement uses TRBV15 and TRBJ1-5; no firm D call. Per germline, CDR1 LNHNV and CDR2 YYDKDF (reference sequence). The CDR3 sequence is 15 residues long. V was shortened by 2 bases and J by 1 base, with 9 bases between the two germline ends. The CDR3 loop reads CATSRMRGSNQPQHF. The CDR3 nucleotides read TGTGCCACCAGCAGAATGAGAGGGAGCAATCAGCCCCAGCATTTT.

The chain links TRBV27 to TRBJ2-7; 12 positions match TRBD1. The germline gives CDR1 MNHEY, CDR2 SMNVEV (reference sequence). The CDR3 covers 14 residues. The V and J ends lost 6 bases and 3 bases, in that order; junction bases with no gene match: 3. The CDR3 bases are TGTGCCAGCAGGGGGACAGGGGGCTTCTACGAGCAGTACTTC. This translates into CASRGTGGFYEQYF.

The chain combines TRBV5-1 with TRBJ2-1; 9 nucleotides agree with TRBD2. The junction had 5 bases not matched to a gene; V was cut back by 0 bases and J by 4 bases. CDR3 size: 16 residues. CDR1 is SGHRS and CDR2 is YFSETQ in the germline V gene. This CDR3 is CASSLDGGGDYNEQFF. CDR3 in DNA: TGCGCCAGCAGCTTGGATGGCGGGGGGGATTACAATGAGCAGTTCTTC.

V gene TRBV5-4 combines with J gene TRBJ1-6; 7 bases agree with TRBD1. CDR3 size: 16 residues. CDR1 is SGHNT and CDR2 is YYREEE in the germline V gene (reference sequence). V shed 3 bases and J 0 bases; nucleotides not matched to a gene: 3. CDR3: CASSSGTVSYNSPLHF. In nucleotides, the CDR3 is TGTGCCAGCAGCTCTGGGACAGTCTCCTATAATTCACCCCTCCACTTT.

A note on this clone: Its ends do not fully match the called genes, so a read error is possible. The gene calls are TRBV7-7 and TRBJ2-5; 8 bases are shared with TRBD2. Germline assignment: CDR1 SSHAT and CDR2 FNYEAQ (reference sequence). The CDR3 is 15 residues long. This chain's CDR3 is CASSLDRGGMETQYF. The CDR3 DNA sequence: TGTGCTAGCAGCTTAGATCGGGGGGGTATGGAGACCCAGTACTTC.

The chain links TRBV9 to TRBJ1-5, with D hard to call. The germline V and J ends were trimmed by 0 bases and 1 base, with 5 bases remaining between them. Germline V lookup: CDR1 SGDLS, CDR2 YYNGEE. The length of the CDR3 is 14 residues. As DNA, the CDR3 is TGTGCCAGCAGCGTAGGGGGAAGCAATCAGCCCCAGCATTTT. It translates to CASSVGGSNQPQHF.

The chain couples TRBV5-8 to TRBJ1-1; possible D gene TRBD1, 5 bases. The CDR3 has 14 amino acids. The germline V and J ends were trimmed by 5 bases and 6 bases, with 17 bases remaining between them. CDR1 and CDR2 (germline): SGHTS, YDEGEE. Here the CDR3 DNA reads TGTGCCAGCAGTCCCGGCCCACCGGGGCCTGAAGCTTTCTTT. Residues: CASSPGPPGPEAFF.

The chain joins TRBV5-6 to TRBJ2-7, with 7 bases aligning to TRBD1. The CDR3 extends over 14 amino acids. V dropped 3 bases and J dropped 2; count of bases not matched to a gene: 5. CDR1 and CDR2 from the germline V gene are SGHDT and YYEEEE. The CDR3 DNA is TGTGCCAGCAGCTCAGGGACAGACCCCTACGAGCAGTACTTC. Its protein is CASSSGTDPYEQYF.

The gene calls are TRBV20-1 and TRBJ1-1, with D unresolved. The CDR3 is 11 amino acids. Trimming stripped 4 bases from V and 8 bases from J, with 11 bases between. Germline CDR1 is DFQATT and CDR2 is SNEGSKA (reference sequence). The CDR3 nucleotides read TGCAGTGCTAACCGGGCAACCGAAGCTTTCTTT. Residues: CSANRATEAFF.

This clone showed up just once. The chain couples TRBV6-5 to TRBJ1-2; unclear D gene. Germline V gene sequence: CDR1 MNHEY, CDR2 SVGAGI. V dropped 6 bases and J dropped 4 bases, with 15 bases sitting between them. The length of the CDR3 is 14 residues. The CDR3 spells CASSPLQKTYGYTF. The CDR3, as DNA: TGTGCCAGCAGCCCCCTACAGAAGACCTATGGCTACACCTTC.

The chain recombines TRBV19 with TRBJ1-6, with TRBD1 identical over 8 bases. Per germline, CDR1 LNHDA and CDR2 SQIVND (reference sequence). CDR3 length: 15 amino acids. After removal of 1 base from V and 10 bases from J, the junction contained 6 bases not matched to a gene. The CDR3 sequence: CASSIGQGFRSPLHF. DNA for the CDR3: TGTGCCAGTAGTATAGGACAGGGGTTCCGCTCACCCCTCCACTTT.

The chain carries TRBV27 and TRBJ2-7; no clear D. V gave up 4 bases and J gave up 10 bases, with 14 bases separating them. Germline V gene lookup returns CDR1 MNHEY and CDR2 SMNVEV (reference sequence). The CDR3 is 12 amino acids. The CDR3 region has the DNA TGTGCCAGCAGTTCAGCCCGCGTCCCTCAGTACTTC. Protein product: CASSSARVPQYF.

CDR3 protein: CASSWGTGAGDGYTF. DNA of the CDR3: TGTGCCAGCAGCTGGGGGACAGGCGCAGGGGATGGCTACACCTTC. The gene calls are TRBV5-6 and TRBJ1-2; 8 bases fit TRBD1. Germline values: CDR1 SGHDT, CDR2 YYEEEE. V was clipped by 3 bases and J by 6 bases; unmatched bases: 10. This CDR3 is 15 amino acids long.

J is TRBJ2-1 and V is TRBV30, with D hard to call. The CDR3 is 11 amino acids. Deletions cut 3 bases from V and 14 bases from J, with 14 bases between. The germline V gene has CDR1 GTSNPN and CDR2 SVGIG (reference sequence). The CDR3 nucleotides are TGTGCCTGGAGGGGTGGTATCCGAGAGTTCTTC. It yields the protein CAWRGGIREFF.

Comment on this clone: A much more abundant neighbour one base away suggests this may be a read error. The V gene is TRBV11-1, the J gene TRBJ1-1; D ambiguous. Per germline, CDR1 SGHAT and CDR2 FQDESV (reference sequence). The CDR3 has 12 amino acids. In nucleotides, the CDR3 is TGTACCAGCAGCTTAGTAAGGGCTGAAGCTTTCTTT. The encoded protein is CTSSLVRAEAFF.

The V and J genes are TRBV5-4 and TRBJ1-1; the D is unclear. Germline values: CDR1 SGHNT, CDR2 YYREEE (reference sequence). The CDR3 has 12 amino acids. Trimming took 0 bases from V and 7 from J, leaving 7 bases between them. CDR3 protein: CASSLGVGEAFF. The CDR3, as DNA: TGTGCCAGCAGCTTGGGGGTGGGTGAAGCTTTCTTT.

V and J are TRBV15 and TRBJ1-2; maybe TRBD1 (6 bases). There are 13 residues in the CDR3. Trimming took 1 base from V and 8 from J, leaving 11 bases between them. Per germline, CDR1 LNHNV and CDR2 YYDKDF (reference sequence). CDR3 loop: CATSRVTGQGYTF. The CDR3 nucleotides read TGTGCCACCAGCAGAGTGACAGGCCAGGGCTACACCTTC.

This clone occurred once. This rearrangement joins TRBV6-6 to TRBJ2-2; tentatively, D is TRBD2 (5 bases). V lost 7 bases, J lost 4 bases, and 10 bases lay in between. Germline lookup yields CDR1 MNHNY and CDR2 SVGAGI (reference sequence). This CDR3 has 13 amino acids. The CDR3 coding sequence is TGTGCCAGCAACGAGGGCCTCACCGGGGAGCTGTTTTTT. Encoded protein: CASNEGLTGELFF.